The clone carrying this T cell receptor (beta chain) has a count of ten or more. Its antigen is unidentified. Regions amplified from RNA transcripts were the TCR beta CDR3 regions. The HTBI set primed first-round TCR CDR3 RT-PCR. TCRdb redid the calling of the multiplex PCR reads with MiXCR, one entry per CDR3 protein. The sample lists approximately 400,000 distinct CDR3 sequences, 11% to 15% seen once, with 25% to 30% in the top ten. This specimen comes from a study of T cells in Graves' hyperthyroidism and ophthalmopathy. Study overall: The authors collected peripheral blood at initial diagnosis, before any treatment.

Study results and caveats: The majority of expanded thyroid clonotypes above 0.001 also appeared in blood. Ophthalmopathy got predicted by the model a median roughly six months before its onset.

In germline, CDR1 is MDHEN, CDR2 SYDVKM. V was shortened by 10 bases and J by 2 bases, with 9 bases between the two germline ends. This CDR3 is built from 11 residues. The sequence was collected from a man aged 45-65 years with Graves' ophthalmopathy. The chain joins TRBV28 to TRBJ2-7, with unresolved D. Material: blood. The CDR3 DNA reads TGTGCCACCACCGTAGCCTACGAGCAGTACTTC. This sequence encodes CATTVAYEQYF.